This entry concerns a single TCR beta chain. Its antigen is currently unknown. This record comes from a study of cytomegalovirus exposure and HLA in healthy donors. At the level of the study: Inside one of the first data releases sat around 80 million unique TCRs taken from HLA-typed donors.

60 Vbeta and 13 Jbeta primers were used in PCR. Sequenced by immunoSEQ multiplex PCR; TCRdb stores in-frame clones only, minus some. The profile covers 110,000 to 150,000 clones, with about four fifths appearing a single time and less than 1.5% taken by the ten largest. Findings of the study overall: A list of 164 TCR beta chains associated with cytomegalovirus was given. The likely origin of a cluster of highly shared sequence variants was a sequencing artifact. Later analysis associated a missense DCLRE1C variant with TCR beta V- and J-gene trimming.

The CDR3 contains 14 residues. The germline V gene encodes CDR1 SGHNT and CDR2 YYREEE (reference sequence). The V gene lost 4 bases and the J gene lost 5 bases, with 13 bases spanning the gap. Source material: PBMCs. The clonotype comes from a male donor in good health and CMV-seropositive. The chain recombines TRBV5-4 with TRBJ2-1; D is possibly TRBD2 (5 bases). The CDR3 nucleotides are TGTGCCAGCAGCCTAGGAGGTGCTGACAATGAGCAGTTCTTC. Translated: CASSLGGADNEQFF.